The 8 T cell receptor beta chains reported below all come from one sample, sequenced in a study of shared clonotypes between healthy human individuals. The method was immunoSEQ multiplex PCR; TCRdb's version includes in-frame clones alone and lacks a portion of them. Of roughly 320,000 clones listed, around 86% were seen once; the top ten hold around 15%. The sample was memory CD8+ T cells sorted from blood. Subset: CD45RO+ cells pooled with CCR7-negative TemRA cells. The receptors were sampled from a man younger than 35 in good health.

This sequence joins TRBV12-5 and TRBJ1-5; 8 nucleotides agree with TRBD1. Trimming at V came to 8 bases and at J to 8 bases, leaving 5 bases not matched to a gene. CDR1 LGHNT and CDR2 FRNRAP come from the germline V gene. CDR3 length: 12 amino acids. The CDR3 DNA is TGTGCTAGTTCCCAGGGGGCCAAGCCCCAGCATTTT. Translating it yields CASSQGAKPQHF.

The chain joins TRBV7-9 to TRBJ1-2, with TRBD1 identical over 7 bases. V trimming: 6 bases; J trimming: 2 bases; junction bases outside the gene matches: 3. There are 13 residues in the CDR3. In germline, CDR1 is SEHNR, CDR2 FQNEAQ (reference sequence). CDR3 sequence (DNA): TGTGCCAGCAGGGGACAGACAAACTATGGCTACACCTTC. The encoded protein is CASRGQTNYGYTF. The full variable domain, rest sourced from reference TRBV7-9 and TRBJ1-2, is DTGVSQNPRHKITKRGQNVTFRCDPISEHNRLYWYRQTLGQGPEFLTYFQNEAQLEKSRLLSDRFSAERPKGSFSTLEIQRTEQGDSAMYLCASRGQTNYGYTFGSGTRLTVV.

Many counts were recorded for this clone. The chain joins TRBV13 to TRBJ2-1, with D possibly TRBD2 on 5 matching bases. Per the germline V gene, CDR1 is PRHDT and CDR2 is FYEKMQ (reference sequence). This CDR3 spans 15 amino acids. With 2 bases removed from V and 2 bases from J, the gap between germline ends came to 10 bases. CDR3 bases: TGTGCCAGCAGCTTATGGGCGGGCCCCTACAATGAGCAGTTCTTC. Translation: CASSLWAGPYNEQFF.

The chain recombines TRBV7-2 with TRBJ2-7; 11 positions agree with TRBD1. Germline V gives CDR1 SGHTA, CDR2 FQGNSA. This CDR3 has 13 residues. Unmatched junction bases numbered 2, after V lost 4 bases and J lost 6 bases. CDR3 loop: CASSWGQGGEQYF. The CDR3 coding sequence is TGTGCCAGCAGCTGGGGACAGGGGGGCGAGCAGTACTTC.

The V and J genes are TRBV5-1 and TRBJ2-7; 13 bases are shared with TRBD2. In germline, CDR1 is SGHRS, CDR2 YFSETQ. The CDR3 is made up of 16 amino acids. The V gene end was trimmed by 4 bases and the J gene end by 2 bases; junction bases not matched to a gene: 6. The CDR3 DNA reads TGCGCCAGCAGCCAGGGACTAGCGGGATTCGCCTACGAGCAGTACTTC. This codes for CASSQGLAGFAYEQYF.

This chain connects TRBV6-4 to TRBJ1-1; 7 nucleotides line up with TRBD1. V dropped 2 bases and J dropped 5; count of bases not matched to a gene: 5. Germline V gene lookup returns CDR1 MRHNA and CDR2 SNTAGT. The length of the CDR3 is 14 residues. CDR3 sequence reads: CASSDPGTVTEAFF. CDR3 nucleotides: TGTGCCAGCAGTGACCCCGGGACAGTTACTGAAGCTTTCTTT.

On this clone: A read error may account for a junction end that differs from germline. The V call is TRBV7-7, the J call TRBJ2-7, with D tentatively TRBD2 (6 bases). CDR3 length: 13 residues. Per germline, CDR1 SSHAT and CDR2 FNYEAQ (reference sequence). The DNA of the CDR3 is TGTGCTAGCAGCCCGGGACTGAACTACGAGCAGTACTTC. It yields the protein CASSPGLNYEQYF.

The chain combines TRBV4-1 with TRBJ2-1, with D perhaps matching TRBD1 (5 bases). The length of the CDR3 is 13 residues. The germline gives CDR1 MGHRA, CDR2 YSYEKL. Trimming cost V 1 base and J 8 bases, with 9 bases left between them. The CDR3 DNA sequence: TGCGCCAGCAGCCAAGGACAGACATATGAGCAGTTCTTC. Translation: CASSQGQTYEQFF.